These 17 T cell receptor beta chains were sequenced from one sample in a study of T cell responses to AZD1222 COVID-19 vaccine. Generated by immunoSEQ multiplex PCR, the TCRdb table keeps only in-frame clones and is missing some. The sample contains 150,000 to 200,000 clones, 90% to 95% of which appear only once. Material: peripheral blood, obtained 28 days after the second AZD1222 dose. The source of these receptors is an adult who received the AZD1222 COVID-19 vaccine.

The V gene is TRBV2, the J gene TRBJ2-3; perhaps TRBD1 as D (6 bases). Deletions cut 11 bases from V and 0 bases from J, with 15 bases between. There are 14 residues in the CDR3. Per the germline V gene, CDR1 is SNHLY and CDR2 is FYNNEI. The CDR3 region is CAGADSTSTDTQYF. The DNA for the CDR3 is TGTGCCGGTGCGGACAGCACTAGCACAGATACGCAGTATTTT.

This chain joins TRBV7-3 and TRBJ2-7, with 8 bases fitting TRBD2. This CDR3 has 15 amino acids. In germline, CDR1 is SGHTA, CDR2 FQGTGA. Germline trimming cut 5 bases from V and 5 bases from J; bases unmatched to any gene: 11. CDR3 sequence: CASSPGLGLFDEQYF. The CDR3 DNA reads TGTGCCAGCAGCCCGGGACTAGGCCTCTTTGACGAGCAGTACTTC.

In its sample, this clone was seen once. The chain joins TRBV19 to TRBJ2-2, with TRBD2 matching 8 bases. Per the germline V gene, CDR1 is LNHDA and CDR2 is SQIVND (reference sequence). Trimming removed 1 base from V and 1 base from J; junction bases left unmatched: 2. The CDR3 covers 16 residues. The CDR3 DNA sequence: TGTGCCAGTAGTATAGGACTAGCGAGGAACACCGGGGAGCTGTTTTTT. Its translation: CASSIGLARNTGELFF.

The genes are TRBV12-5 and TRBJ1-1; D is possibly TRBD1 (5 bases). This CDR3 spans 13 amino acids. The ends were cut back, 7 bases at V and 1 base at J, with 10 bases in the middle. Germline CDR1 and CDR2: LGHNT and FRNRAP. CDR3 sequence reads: CASDLTGNTEAFF. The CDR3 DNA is TGTGCTAGTGACCTCACAGGGAACACTGAAGCTTTCTTT.

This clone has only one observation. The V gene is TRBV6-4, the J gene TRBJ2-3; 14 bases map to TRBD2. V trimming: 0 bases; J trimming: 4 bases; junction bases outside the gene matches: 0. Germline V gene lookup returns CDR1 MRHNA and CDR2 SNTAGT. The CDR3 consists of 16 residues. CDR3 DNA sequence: TGTGCCAGCAGTGACTCGACTAGCGGGGGGGCAGATACGCAGTATTTT. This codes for CASSDSTSGGADTQYF.

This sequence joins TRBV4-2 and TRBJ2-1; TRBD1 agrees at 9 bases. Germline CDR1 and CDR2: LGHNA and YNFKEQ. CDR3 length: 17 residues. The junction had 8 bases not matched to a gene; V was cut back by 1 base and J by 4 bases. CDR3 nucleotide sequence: TGTGCCAGCAGCCAAGCTCCGGGACAGGGTTTGTACAATGAGCAGTTCTTC. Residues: CASSQAPGQGLYNEQFF.

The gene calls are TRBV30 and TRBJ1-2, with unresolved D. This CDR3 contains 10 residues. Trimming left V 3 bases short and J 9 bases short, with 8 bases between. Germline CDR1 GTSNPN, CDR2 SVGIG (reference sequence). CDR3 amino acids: CAWSVDSYTF. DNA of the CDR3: TGTGCCTGGAGCGTCGACAGCTACACCTTC.

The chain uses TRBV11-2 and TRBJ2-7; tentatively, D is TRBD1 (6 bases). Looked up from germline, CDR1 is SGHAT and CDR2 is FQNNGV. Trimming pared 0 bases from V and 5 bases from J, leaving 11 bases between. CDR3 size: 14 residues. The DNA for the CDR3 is TGTGCCAGCAGCTTAGAAGCAGGGGCCCACGAGCAGTACTTC. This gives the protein CASSLEAGAHEQYF.

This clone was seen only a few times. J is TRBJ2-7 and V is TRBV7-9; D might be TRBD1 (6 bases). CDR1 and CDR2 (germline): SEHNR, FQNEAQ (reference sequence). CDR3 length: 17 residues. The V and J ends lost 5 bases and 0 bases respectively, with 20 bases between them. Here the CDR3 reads CASSPRGFRTDSYEQYF. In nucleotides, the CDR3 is TGTGCCAGCAGCCCGAGGGGCTTCCGGACAGACTCCTACGAGCAGTACTTC.

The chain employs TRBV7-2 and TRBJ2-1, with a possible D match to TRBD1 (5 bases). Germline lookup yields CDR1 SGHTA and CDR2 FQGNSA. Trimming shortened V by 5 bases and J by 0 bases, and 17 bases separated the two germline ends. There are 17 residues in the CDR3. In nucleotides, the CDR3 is TGTGCCAGCAGCCAAGCCTACAGGTCGAGCTCCTACAATGAGCAGTTCTTC. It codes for CASSQAYRSSSYNEQFF.

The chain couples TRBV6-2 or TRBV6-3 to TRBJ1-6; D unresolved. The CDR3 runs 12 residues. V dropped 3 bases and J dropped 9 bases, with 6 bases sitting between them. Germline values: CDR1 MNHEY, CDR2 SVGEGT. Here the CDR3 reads CASSYTASPLHF. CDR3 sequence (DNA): TGTGCCAGCAGTTATACCGCTTCACCCCTCCACTTT.

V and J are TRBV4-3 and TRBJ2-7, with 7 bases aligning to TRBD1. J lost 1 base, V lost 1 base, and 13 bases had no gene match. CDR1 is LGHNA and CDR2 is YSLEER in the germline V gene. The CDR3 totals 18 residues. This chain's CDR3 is CASSQASFKGAYSYEQYF. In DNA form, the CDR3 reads TGCGCCAGCAGCCAAGCTTCTTTTAAGGGGGCCTATTCCTACGAGCAGTACTTC.

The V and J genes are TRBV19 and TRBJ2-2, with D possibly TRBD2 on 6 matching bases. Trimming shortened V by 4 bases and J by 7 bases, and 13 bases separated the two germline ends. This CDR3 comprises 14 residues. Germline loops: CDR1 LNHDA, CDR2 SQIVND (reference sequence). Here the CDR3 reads CASSSAGSGGELFF. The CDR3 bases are TGTGCCAGTAGTAGTGCGGGGAGTGGCGGGGAGCTGTTTTTT.

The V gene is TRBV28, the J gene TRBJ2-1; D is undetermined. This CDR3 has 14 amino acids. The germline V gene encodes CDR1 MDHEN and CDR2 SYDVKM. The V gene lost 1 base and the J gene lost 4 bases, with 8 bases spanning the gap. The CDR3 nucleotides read TGTGCCAGCAGTTTATTTCCAGGTTACAATGAGCAGTTCTTC. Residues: CASSLFPGYNEQFF.

The CDR3, as DNA: TGTGCCAGCGGCTGGCTGGGGGCAGGGGGCGCAGGAGATACGCAGTATTTT. Amino acids: CASGWLGAGGAGDTQYF. This chain uses TRBV27 with TRBJ2-3, with 8 bases identical to TRBD1. Germline-derived CDR1 and CDR2 are MNHEY and SMNVEV (reference sequence). Germline trimming cut 8 bases from V and 5 bases from J; bases unmatched to any gene: 18. The CDR3 is made up of 17 amino acids.

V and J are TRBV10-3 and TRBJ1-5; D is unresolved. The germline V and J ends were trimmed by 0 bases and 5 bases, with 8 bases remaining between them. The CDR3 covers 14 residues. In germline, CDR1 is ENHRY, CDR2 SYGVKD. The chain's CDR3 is CAISESRRDQPQHF. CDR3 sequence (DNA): TGTGCCATCAGTGAGTCCCGGAGGGATCAGCCCCAGCATTTT.

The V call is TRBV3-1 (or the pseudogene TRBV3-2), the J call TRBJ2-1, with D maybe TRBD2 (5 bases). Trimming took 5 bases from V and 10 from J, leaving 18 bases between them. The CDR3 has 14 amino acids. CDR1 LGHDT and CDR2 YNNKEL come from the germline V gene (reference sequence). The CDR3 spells CASSESGRHGEQFF. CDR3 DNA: TGTGCCAGCAGCGAAAGCGGAAGGCATGGAGAGCAGTTCTTC.